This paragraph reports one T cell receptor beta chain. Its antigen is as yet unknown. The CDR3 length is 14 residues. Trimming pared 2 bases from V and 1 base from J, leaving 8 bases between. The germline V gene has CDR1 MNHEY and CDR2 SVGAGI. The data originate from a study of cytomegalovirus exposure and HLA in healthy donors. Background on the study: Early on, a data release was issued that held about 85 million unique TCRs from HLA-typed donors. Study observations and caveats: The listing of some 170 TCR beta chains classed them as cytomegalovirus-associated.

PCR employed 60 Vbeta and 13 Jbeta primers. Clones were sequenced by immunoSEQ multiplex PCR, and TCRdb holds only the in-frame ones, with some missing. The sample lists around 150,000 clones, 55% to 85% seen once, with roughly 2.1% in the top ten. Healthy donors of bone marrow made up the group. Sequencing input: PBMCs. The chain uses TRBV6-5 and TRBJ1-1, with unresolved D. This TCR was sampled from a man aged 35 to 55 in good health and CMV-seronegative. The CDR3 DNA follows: TGTGCCAGCAGTTACGCTGGCCCGAACACTGAAGCTTTCTTT. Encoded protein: CASSYAGPNTEAFF.